Below, 15 T cell receptor beta chains from the same sample are listed, as sequenced in a study of identical twins. TCRdb re-analysed the 5' RACE reads in MiXCR, keeping a single row per CDR3 protein. The profile shows a few hundred thousand distinct CDR3 sequences, approximately 9.1% of them singletons. Source material: naive T cells sorted from blood. Receptor source: a woman aged 50 to 60 in good health.

For this clonotype: Germline and junction disagree at one end, which may indicate a read error. CDR3 loop: CSVLQGNNLPQHF. The CDR3, as DNA: TGCAGCGTCCTTCAGGGGAATAATCTGCCCCAGCATTTT. This chain links TRBV29-1 with TRBJ1-5; D perhaps matches TRBD1 (6 bases). Looked up from germline, CDR1 is SQVTM and CDR2 is ANQGSEA. The CDR3 is made up of 13 amino acids.

This chain joins TRBV9 and TRBJ2-1; TRBD1 matches 7 bases. CDR1 is SGDLS and CDR2 is YYNGEE in the germline V gene. After removal of 0 bases from V and 5 bases from J, the junction contained 5 bases not matched to a gene. This CDR3 has 15 amino acids. CDR3 DNA: TGTGCCAGCAGCGTAGGACAGGGTTTCAACAATGAGCAGTTCTTC. As protein: CASSVGQGFNNEQFF.

This clonotype was counted between two and nine times. V usage is TRBV24-1 and J usage is TRBJ2-3; 12 nucleotides line up with TRBD1. Trimming at V came to 2 bases and at J to 2 bases, leaving 16 bases not matched to a gene. This CDR3 has 21 amino acids. Germline loops: CDR1 KGHDR, CDR2 SFDVKD. CDR3 in DNA: TGTGCCACCAGTGATTCCAAATCCGGGACAGGGGGCACCTGGTCCACAGATACGCAGTATTTT. The encoded protein is CATSDSKSGTGGTWSTDTQYF.

This clonotype was found a few times. This chain joins TRBV3-1 and TRBJ2-3; 7 nucleotides line up with TRBD1. The CDR3 extends over 16 amino acids. Germline-derived CDR1 and CDR2 are LGHDT and YNNKEL (reference sequence). After removal of 3 bases from V and 0 bases from J, the junction contained 6 bases not matched to a gene. For the CDR3, the DNA is TGTGCCAGCAGCCAGACGACAGGGTGGAGCACAGATACGCAGTATTTT. Translation: CASSQTTGWSTDTQYF.

J is TRBJ2-3 and V is TRBV24-1; unclear D gene. The CDR3 is 12 residues long. CDR1 is KGHDR, CDR2 SFDVKD, per germline. Trimming pared 9 bases from V and 2 bases from J, leaving 8 bases between. CDR3 amino acids: CATAVSTDTQYF. The CDR3, as DNA: TGTGCCACCGCGGTCTCCACAGATACGCAGTATTTT.

This clonotype was recorded at least ten times. The chain employs TRBV9 and TRBJ2-1, with 9 bases lining up with TRBD2. Trimming removed 0 bases from V and 4 bases from J; junction bases left unmatched: 5. The CDR3 consists of 16 residues. The germline CDR1 and CDR2 sequences are SGDLS and YYNGEE. CDR3 nucleotide sequence: TGTGCCAGCAGCGTAGTACCCAGCGGGGGGTACAATGAGCAGTTCTTC. Residues: CASSVVPSGGYNEQFF.

This sequence joins TRBV6-7 and TRBJ2-7, with D possibly being TRBD1 (6 bases). TRBV6-7 is classed as an ORF, of uncertain function. The V and J ends lost 2 bases and 4 bases respectively, with 15 bases between them. The CDR3 spans 15 residues. Here the CDR3 reads CASSYGRDTKYEQYV. CDR3 in DNA: TGTGCCAGCAGTTACGGTCGGGACACGAAGTACGAGCAGTACGTC.

Remarks on this clonotype: The junction differs from germline at one of its ends, possibly a read error. The rearrangement joins TRBV5-6 to TRBJ1-4; D remains ambiguous. The CDR3 extends over 15 amino acids. Germline V lookup: CDR1 SGHDT, CDR2 YYEEEE. The CDR3 sequence: CAGSLGSRSNEKLFF. Written as DNA, the CDR3 is TGTGCCGGCAGCTTGGGTTCCAGGTCTAATGAAAAACTGTTTTTT.

This clonotype was seen at least ten times. The J gene is TRBJ2-5, the V gene TRBV12-3 or TRBV12-4, with D perhaps matching TRBD2 (5 bases). The CDR3 has 14 amino acids. The V end was cut by 0 bases, the J end by 5 bases, with 10 bases between. CDR3 amino acids: CASSLAGTGETQYF. In DNA form, the CDR3 reads TGTGCCAGCAGTTTAGCGGGAACGGGGGAGACCCAGTACTTC.

For this clonotype: One end of the junction fails to match germline, which may point to a read error. This sequence joins TRBV20-1 and TRBJ2-3; tentative D call: TRBD2 (5 bases). Germline-derived CDR1 and CDR2 are DFQATT and SNEGSKA (reference sequence). This CDR3 comprises 14 residues. CDR3 DNA: TGCAGTGCGAGAGGGCCAAATAGCACAGATACGCAGTATTTT. Translation gives CSARGPNSTDTQYF.

In the case of this clonotype: This clone may be a read error of a much larger clone one base away. The J gene is TRBJ2-7, the V gene TRBV3-1; D gene ambiguous. The CDR3 runs 13 residues. Germline assignment: CDR1 LGHDT and CDR2 YNNKEL (reference sequence). For the CDR3, the DNA is TGTGCCATCAGCCAAGACTTGGGCTACGAGCAGTACTTC. Translation gives CAISQDLGYEQYF.

The chain employs TRBV7-2 and TRBJ2-1; D is ambiguous. CDR1 and CDR2 from the germline V gene are SGHTA and FQGNSA. V lost 10 bases, J lost 1 base, and 14 bases lay in between. The CDR3 extends over 14 amino acids. The CDR3 region is CATKRPGSYNEQFF. For the CDR3, the DNA is TGTGCCACCAAACGACCCGGGTCCTACAATGAGCAGTTCTTC.

The V gene is TRBV4-1, the J gene TRBJ2-3; 13 bases are shared with TRBD2. Germline V lookup: CDR1 MGHRA, CDR2 YSYEKL. This CDR3 is 16 amino acids long. V was pared by 0 bases and J by 6 bases, with 3 bases of the junction left unmatched. The CDR3 DNA reads as TGCGCCAGCAGCCAAGAAACGGGACTAGCGGGGGATACGCAGTATTTT. Its translation is CASSQETGLAGDTQYF.

This chain uses TRBV7-2 with TRBJ2-1; the match to TRBD2 covers 13 bases. The V and J ends lost 4 bases and 1 base, in that order; junction bases with no gene match: 10. This CDR3 is built from 19 residues. Germline V gene data show CDR1 as SGHTA and CDR2 as FQGNSA. The CDR3 spells CASSSSIWTSGSSYNEQFF. The CDR3 coding sequence is TGTGCCAGCAGCTCATCTATTTGGACTAGCGGGAGTTCCTACAATGAGCAGTTCTTC.

The chain uses TRBV5-1 and TRBJ2-5; D unclear. Trimming took 0 bases from V and 2 from J, leaving 5 bases between them. The CDR3 is made up of 13 amino acids. CDR1 SGHRS and CDR2 YFSETQ come from the germline V gene. The CDR3 bases are TGCGCCAGCAGCTTGGTTATTCAAGAGACCCAGTACTTC. This sequence encodes CASSLVIQETQYF.